This TCR beta chain originates from a study of CD4 T cells in relation to SARS-CoV-2 and coronaviruses. The wider study: TCR beta CDR3s were sequenced after roughly nine-day antigen culture of PBMCs. Negative control cultures got HIV-1 Nef peptides or no peptide.

The CDR3 has 15 residues. Trimming cost V 7 bases and J 5 bases; bases outside gene matches: 13. Germline V lookup: CDR1 LNHDA, CDR2 SQIVND (reference sequence). Repertoires were generated with immunoSEQ multiplex PCR, while TCRdb's copy carries only in-frame clones and drops some. The sample lists 15,000 to 20,000 clones; roughly four fifths were seen once. CD4+ T cells from unexposed donors were obtained before the COVID-19 pandemic (2011-2018). Isolation of CD4+ T cells took place after roughly nine days in culture. As cell numbers allowed, unexposed-donor CD4+ T cells faced SARS-CoV-2 S/N and four cold-coronavirus spikes. Roughly 2 million PBMCs per well were cultured with about 9.4 IU/ml IL-2. Comments on this clone: Its antigen is unknown.

Material for sequencing was CD4+ T cells from PBMCs, cultured in vitro. This TCR came from a human donor in good health. The rearrangement uses TRBV19 and TRBJ2-5; 7 positions agree with TRBD2. The CDR3 DNA reads TGTGCCAGTAACCACCCCGGGGGGAGTTGGGAGACCCAGTACTTC. Translated: CASNHPGGSWETQYF.